This TCR beta chain appears in the sequencing data of a study of CD8 T cells in Susac syndrome (dated by TCRdb to the late 2010s). Study-level background: Whether CD8+ T cell activation and differentiation in Susac syndrome was antigen driven was tested using repertoire sequencing.

Peripheral blood CD8+ and CD4+ T cells from healthy donors, Susac syndrome patients and multiple sclerosis patients were profiled using high-throughput TCR beta sequencing. Healthy donors were age- and sex-matched controls. CD8+ TEMRA cells were enriched by FACS, while bulk CD8+ and CD4+ T cells were purified by magnetic negative isolation. Blood was drawn into EDTA tubes, processed within 24 hours, and PBMCs were isolated by density gradient centrifugation. PBMCs destined for TCR sequencing were cryopreserved in liquid nitrogen and later thawed in a 37 °C water bath. The sorted or isolated CD4+, CD8+ and CD8+ TEMRA cells had a purity of 90% or higher. RNA was extracted using the RNeasy kit, and roughly 0.5 to 1 microgram was reverse transcribed with random hexamers. The immunoSEQ multiplex PCR assay, which covers 54 Vbeta and 13 Jbeta segments, was used to amplify TCR beta CDR3 regions. PCR amplification bias was corrected by using a synthetic template baseline for primer optimization and computational correction. As for how the authors treated the data: Reads were assigned to V, D and J genes according to IMGT and analyzed in immunoSEQ Analyzer, with only productive sequences retained. Clonality was calculated as one minus the Shannon entropy normalized by log2 of the number of productive unique sequences. For each patient and control, public and private clones were evaluated within the 100 most prevalent clones. Clones were defined as Susac-specific if absent from the healthy and MS cohorts, from some 1,000 published viral clones and from other ImmuneACCESS disease sequences. Clones were called with MiXCR by TCRdb after fastp trimmed the public reads at Q25, and only in-frame beta chains were retained. Records with the same CDR3 protein are collapsed into one entry carrying the most frequent genes and DNA. None of the V and J calls come from the authors' own analysis; TCRdb made them. The sample table lists 180,000 or so distinct CDR3 sequences, over 85% of them with a count of one. The ten largest clonotypes hold around 0.15% of the sample.

What the work shows at the level of the full study, not this receptor alone: The study acknowledged that relatively few individuals were included in the TCR sequencing and HLA analysis.

A remark on this clonotype: Its antigen remains unidentified. No clone much larger than this one lies a single base away; base qualities are absent.

This clonotype was sampled from a human donor in good health. Sequences were obtained from CD4+ T cells from PBMCs.

The DNA is TGTGCCAGCAGCTTAGGAGTCCTCTACACCGGGGAGCTGTTTTTT. Translated, it gives CASSLGVLYTGELFF. This sequence uses TRBV7-2 and TRBJ2-2, with no D gene named confidently. V is pared back by 1 base and J by 3 bases, with 9 bases lying between the germline termini. From the germline V gene, CDR1 is SGHTA and CDR2 is FQGNSA. The CDR3, cysteine through phenylalanine, is 15 amino acids long. Only CDR3 DNA is held: 45 bases, read in frame from base 1.